The 32 T cell receptor beta chains presented below share a single source sample, sequenced in a study of blood T cell repertoires in COVID-19. The method was immunoSEQ multiplex PCR; TCRdb's version includes in-frame clones alone and lacks a portion of them. The sample has around 60,000 clones; less than 90% are singletons. Sequencing was carried out using peripheral blood. The receptors come from a man aged 55 to 69 with COVID-19, enrolled during active disease.

The V and J genes are TRBV5-1 and TRBJ2-3; 9 bases map to TRBD2. The CDR3 has 15 residues. Germline V gives CDR1 SGHRS, CDR2 YFSETQ. V was clipped by 0 bases and J by 4 bases; unmatched bases: 3. CDR3 protein: CASSLGGRGADTQYF. The DNA of the CDR3 is TGCGCCAGCAGCTTGGGCGGGAGGGGCGCAGATACGCAGTATTTT.

The chain carries TRBV5-6 and TRBJ1-5; 10 bases fit TRBD1. V shed 4 bases, J shed 9 bases, and the junction held 7 bases outside the gene matches. There are 14 residues in the CDR3. Germline V gene data show CDR1 as SGHDT and CDR2 as YYEEEE. The CDR3 sequence: CASSLGTGAPPQHF. The CDR3 DNA reads TGTGCCAGCAGCCTCGGGACAGGGGCCCCGCCCCAGCATTTT.

V gene TRBV28 combines with J gene TRBJ2-7, with D perhaps TRBD1 (6 bases). V was clipped by 6 bases and J by 2 bases, with 8 bases between them. The germline gives CDR1 MDHEN, CDR2 SYDVKM. CDR3 length: 12 residues. The CDR3 DNA follows: TGTGCCAGCAGACAGGGCCCCTACGAGCAGTACTTC. This sequence encodes CASRQGPYEQYF.

This rearrangement joins TRBV5-1 to TRBJ1-1, with D maybe TRBD1 (5 bases). CDR1 and CDR2 (germline): SGHRS, YFSETQ. The CDR3 has 12 residues. V was trimmed by 0 bases and J by 8 bases, leaving 8 bases between them. The CDR3 region has the DNA TGCGCCAGCAGCTTGGATACAGGCGAAGCTTTCTTT. It encodes CASSLDTGEAFF. The variable domain in full, with the rest retrieved from reference TRBV5-1 and TRBJ1-1, is KAGVTQTPRYLIKTRGQQVTLSCSPISGHRSVSWYQQTPGQGLQFLFEYFSETQRNKGNFPGRFSGRQFSNSRSEMNVSTLELGDSALYLCASSLDTGEAFFGQGTRLTVV.

Details on this clone: The sample has other DNA sequences that encode this CDR3 too. This rearrangement joins TRBV7-9 to TRBJ1-1, with 7 bases lining up with TRBD1. The CDR3 totals 14 residues. With V trimmed by 4 bases and J by 1 base, 3 bases remained unmatched. Looked up from germline, CDR1 is SEHNR and CDR2 is FQNEAQ (reference sequence). The CDR3 is CASSSGTANTEAFF. CDR3 DNA sequence: TGTGCCAGCAGCTCGGGGACAGCGAACACTGAAGCTTTCTTT.

The chain is built from TRBV6-1 and TRBJ2-5; D is possibly TRBD1 (5 bases). Looked up from germline, CDR1 is MNHNS and CDR2 is SASEGT. The CDR3 consists of 16 residues. With 4 bases removed from V and 1 base from J, the gap between germline ends came to 16 bases. The CDR3 DNA sequence: TGTGCCAGCAGTGTGGGGCAGGGCTTCCTCCAAGAGACCCAGTACTTC. This translates into CASSVGQGFLQETQYF.

The CDR3 spells CAISFRLTNYGYTF. In DNA form, the CDR3 reads TGTGCCATCAGTTTTAGATTGACTAACTATGGCTACACCTTC. The rearrangement uses TRBV10-3 and TRBJ1-2; D gene unclear. CDR3 length: 14 residues. V lost 5 bases, J lost 0 bases, and 10 bases lay in between. Germline V lookup: CDR1 ENHRY, CDR2 SYGVKD.

The chain uses TRBV3-1 (or the pseudogene TRBV3-2) and TRBJ2-7; 11 positions agree with TRBD2. Unmatched junction bases numbered 3, after V lost 4 bases and J lost 1 base. The CDR3 runs 15 residues. CDR1 is LGHDT and CDR2 is YNNKEL in the germline V gene (reference sequence). CDR3 sequence reads: CASSPGTSGSYEQYF. CDR3 nucleotides: TGTGCCAGCAGCCCGGGGACTAGCGGATCCTACGAGCAGTACTTC.

This sequence joins TRBV10-3 and TRBJ2-5; D remains ambiguous. The CDR3 has 15 amino acids. Germline-derived CDR1 and CDR2 are ENHRY and SYGVKD. The germline V and J ends were trimmed by 0 bases and 2 bases, with 10 bases remaining between them. DNA for the CDR3: TGTGCCATCAGTGAGTCTACAGACAATCAAGAGACCCAGTACTTC. It specifies CAISESTDNQETQYF.

This clone was seen once. The genes are TRBV30 and TRBJ1-2; D is unclear. V was pared by 6 bases and J by 0 bases, with 8 bases between. The germline gives CDR1 GTSNPN, CDR2 SVGIG (reference sequence). The CDR3 sequence is 12 residues long. This CDR3 reads CACSVTNYGYTF. The CDR3 DNA sequence: TGTGCCTGTTCAGTCACTAACTATGGCTACACCTTC.

This chain connects TRBV3-1 (or the pseudogene TRBV3-2) to TRBJ2-7; 14 positions agree with TRBD2. The length of the CDR3 is 18 residues. V trimming: 5 bases; J trimming: 0 bases; junction bases outside the gene matches: 9. Germline loops: CDR1 LGHDT, CDR2 YNNKEL (reference sequence). CDR3 amino acids: CASSNGLAGGRSSYEQYF. The CDR3 DNA sequence: TGTGCCAGCAGCAACGGACTAGCGGGGGGCCGAAGCTCCTACGAGCAGTACTTC.

V gene TRBV24-1 combines with J gene TRBJ2-1, with 8 nucleotides matching TRBD1. This CDR3 contains 13 residues. CDR1 is KGHDR and CDR2 is SFDVKD in the germline V gene. J gave up 14 bases and V 4 bases, and 9 bases lay outside the gene matches. The CDR3 DNA reads as TGTGCCACCAGTGAACCCAGACAGGGGATTGAGTTCTTC. This gives the protein CATSEPRQGIEFF.

This clone was counted once. Relative to the germline gene, one junction end is altered; a read error may explain this. The genes are TRBV9 and TRBJ2-2, with 7 positions matching TRBD1. This CDR3 is built from 16 residues. From germline, CDR1 is SGDLS and CDR2 YYNGEE. CDR3 bases: TGTGCCGGCAGCCCCCGGGACAGTCCGAACACCGGGGAGCTGTTTTTT. Its protein is CAGSPRDSPNTGELFF.

V and J are TRBV2 and TRBJ1-5, with 9 bases identical to TRBD1. The CDR3 has 13 amino acids. Germline assignment: CDR1 SNHLY and CDR2 FYNNEI. The V and J ends lost 6 bases and 6 bases, in that order; junction bases with no gene match: 3. CDR3 DNA sequence: TGTGCCAGCAGCGGGACAGGGCCTCAGCCCCAGCATTTT. It translates to CASSGTGPQPQHF.

The chain has TRBV19 and TRBJ1-1, with 7 bases that match TRBD1. CDR3 length: 14 residues. Per the germline V gene, CDR1 is LNHDA and CDR2 is SQIVND (reference sequence). V lost 8 bases to trimming and J lost 0 bases; unmatched junction nucleotides: 6. The CDR3 loop is CASGTAQMNTEAFF. In nucleotides, the CDR3 is TGTGCCAGTGGGACAGCTCAAATGAACACTGAAGCTTTCTTT.

This sequence joins TRBV5-6 and TRBJ2-7; unclear D gene. Germline V gene lookup returns CDR1 SGHDT and CDR2 YYEEEE. Trimming took 3 bases from V and 5 from J, leaving 6 bases between them. The CDR3 contains 11 residues. This CDR3 is CASSSLDEQYF. The CDR3 DNA reads TGTGCCAGCAGCTCGCTAGACGAGCAGTACTTC.

The V and J genes are TRBV4-2 and TRBJ1-6, with 7 bases lining up with TRBD1. CDR1 is LGHNA and CDR2 is YNFKEQ in the germline V gene. This CDR3 has 15 amino acids. J gave up 14 bases and V 2 bases, and 12 bases lay outside the gene matches. The CDR3 sequence is CASSQSNRGVVALHF. CDR3 nucleotide sequence: TGTGCCAGCAGCCAATCCAACAGGGGCGTTGTAGCCCTCCACTTT.

The rearrangement uses TRBV19 and TRBJ1-1, with 11 bases matching TRBD1. V trimming: 1 base; J trimming: 4 bases; junction bases outside the gene matches: 11. The germline V gene has CDR1 LNHDA and CDR2 SQIVND (reference sequence). The CDR3 loop spans 18 amino acids. Written as DNA, the CDR3 is TGTGCCAGTAGTATAGTCGGAGGGACAGGGGGGGTGAGCACTGAAGCTTTCTTT. It specifies CASSIVGGTGGVSTEAFF. Variable domain in full (rest from reference TRBV19 and TRBJ1-1): DGGITQSPKYLFRKEGQNVTLSCEQNLNHDAMYWYRQDPGQGLRLIYYSQIVNDFQKGDIAEGYSVSREKKESFPLTVTSAQKNPTAFYLCASSIVGGTGGVSTEAFFGQGTRLTVV.

This clone has only a few counts. V and J are TRBV9 and TRBJ1-3, with 8 bases aligning to TRBD1. The CDR3 has 15 amino acids. J gave up 3 bases and V 4 bases, and 6 bases lay outside the gene matches. Germline V gene lookup returns CDR1 SGDLS and CDR2 YYNGEE. The CDR3 coding sequence is TGTGCCAGCAGCCAGACGGGACAGGTTGGAAACACCATATATTTT. Its protein product is CASSQTGQVGNTIYF.

This clone was seen only once. This rearrangement joins TRBV30 to TRBJ1-2; the match to TRBD1 covers 8 bases. The germline V gene has CDR1 GTSNPN and CDR2 SVGIG (reference sequence). The CDR3 spans 14 residues. Losses at the gene ends were 0 bases for V and 2 bases for J; bases not matched to a gene: 2. CDR3 amino acids: CAWSVDRGNYGYTF. Here the CDR3 DNA reads TGTGCCTGGAGTGTCGACAGGGGAAACTATGGCTACACCTTC. Complete variable domain (other parts from reference TRBV30 and TRBJ1-2): SQTIHQWPATLVQPVGSPLSLECTVEGTSNPNLYWYRQAAGRGLQLLFYSVGIGQISSEVPQNLSASRPQDRQFILSSKKLLLSDSGFYLCAWSVDRGNYGYTFGSGTRLTVV.

V gene TRBV5-6 combines with J gene TRBJ2-3, with TRBD2 identical over 13 bases. The CDR3 has 15 residues. Germline CDR1 is SGHDT and CDR2 is YYEEEE. The V and J ends lost 4 bases and 6 bases, in that order; junction bases with no gene match: 5. CDR3 in amino acids: CASSPGTSGIDTQYF. CDR3 in DNA: TGTGCCAGCAGCCCGGGGACTAGCGGGATTGATACGCAGTATTTT.

CDR3 DNA sequence: TGTGCCAGCAGCTTATACAGATATAGCAATCAGCCCCAGCATTTT. Translated: CASSLYRYSNQPQHF. The chain carries TRBV7-2 and TRBJ1-5; the D is unclear. The CDR3 covers 15 residues. The V gene's germline CDR1 is SGHTA and CDR2 FQGNSA. The V and J ends lost 2 bases and 0 bases respectively, with 8 bases between them.

This sequence joins TRBV29-1 and TRBJ1-4, with D possibly TRBD1 on 6 matching bases. The V end was cut by 7 bases, the J end by 4 bases, with 10 bases between. The germline CDR1 and CDR2 sequences are SQVTM and ANQGSEA. The CDR3 loop spans 12 amino acids. The CDR3 spells CSGGQNNEKLFF. The CDR3, as DNA: TGCAGCGGGGGACAAAATAATGAAAAACTGTTTTTT.

The gene calls are TRBV2 and TRBJ1-5; D is uncertain. CDR1 SNHLY and CDR2 FYNNEI come from the germline V gene. CDR3 length: 13 amino acids. Trimming left V 6 bases short and J 0 bases short, with 6 bases between. DNA for the CDR3: TGTGCCAGCAGCGGAGATAGCAATCAGCCCCAGCATTTT. Translating gives CASSGDSNQPQHF.

This rearrangement joins TRBV27 to TRBJ1-1, with D possibly matching TRBD1 (5 bases). The V end was cut by 6 bases, the J end by 4 bases, with 18 bases between. CDR3 size: 15 residues. CDR1 and CDR2 from the germline V gene are MNHEY and SMNVEV (reference sequence). For the CDR3, the DNA is TGTGCCAGCAGCCGGTCTGGGGTAAGGGGCACTGAAGCTTTCTTT. Translated, it gives CASSRSGVRGTEAFF.

The chain joins TRBV29-1 to TRBJ1-2, with 9 bases that match TRBD1. This CDR3 is built from 13 residues. The V gene's germline CDR1 is SQVTM and CDR2 ANQGSEA. V was pared by 5 bases and J by 6 bases, with 7 bases of the junction left unmatched. CDR3 region: CSVTRDRADGYTF. The CDR3 DNA follows: TGCAGCGTTACCCGGGACAGGGCCGATGGCTACACCTTC.

This chain links TRBV18 with TRBJ1-6; 7 bases are a match to TRBD1. J gave up 7 bases and V 5 bases, and 5 bases lay outside the gene matches. In germline, CDR1 is KGHSH, CDR2 LQKENI. The CDR3 covers 14 residues. CDR3 sequence reads: CASSAGTENSPLHF. The CDR3 bases are TGTGCCAGCTCAGCCGGGACAGAGAATTCACCCCTCCACTTT.

V and J are TRBV20-1 and TRBJ2-3; maybe TRBD2 (6 bases). Between the trimmed V and J ends, which lost 3 bases and 5 bases, there was a span of 6 bases. In germline, CDR1 is DFQATT, CDR2 SNEGSKA (reference sequence). The CDR3 runs 11 residues. The CDR3 bases are TGCAGTGCTAGGGAGGGAGATACGCAGTATTTT. This sequence encodes CSAREGDTQYF.

This chain links TRBV5-1 with TRBJ2-5; 8 bases match TRBD2. This CDR3 spans 16 amino acids. The germline CDR1 and CDR2 sequences are SGHRS and YFSETQ. After removal of 0 bases from V and 5 bases from J, the junction contained 9 bases not matched to a gene. CDR3 in amino acids: CASSLAASGSGETQYF. CDR3 coding DNA: TGCGCCAGCAGCTTGGCGGCTAGCGGGTCTGGGGAGACCCAGTACTTC.

V is TRBV11-1 and J is TRBJ2-1; TRBD2 matches at 7 bases. The V gene end was trimmed by 1 base and the J gene end by 7 bases; junction bases not matched to a gene: 7. Germline CDR1 SGHAT, CDR2 FQDESV (reference sequence). The CDR3 has 15 residues. The CDR3 region has the DNA TGTGCCAGCAGCTTAGTGTTGGGACTAAGGAATGAGCAGTTCTTC. Its protein product is CASSLVLGLRNEQFF.

The chain is built from TRBV20-1 and TRBJ1-1; D unresolved. CDR1 and CDR2 from the germline V gene are DFQATT and SNEGSKA (reference sequence). Trimming cost V 5 bases and J 1 base, with 5 bases left between them. This CDR3 spans 11 amino acids. CDR3 amino acids: CSASRNTEAFF. CDR3 nucleotide sequence: TGCAGTGCTTCCAGGAACACTGAAGCTTTCTTT.

Judged by abundance, this clone is medium-sized. This chain links TRBV7-3 with TRBJ2-3; unclear D gene. This CDR3 has 14 amino acids. Germline-derived CDR1 and CDR2 are SGHTA and FQGTGA. V gave up 1 base and J gave up 1 base, with 6 bases separating them. The CDR3 nucleotides read TGTGCCAGCAGCTTAAGTGTCGGCACAGATACGCAGTATTTT. Protein product: CASSLSVGTDTQYF.